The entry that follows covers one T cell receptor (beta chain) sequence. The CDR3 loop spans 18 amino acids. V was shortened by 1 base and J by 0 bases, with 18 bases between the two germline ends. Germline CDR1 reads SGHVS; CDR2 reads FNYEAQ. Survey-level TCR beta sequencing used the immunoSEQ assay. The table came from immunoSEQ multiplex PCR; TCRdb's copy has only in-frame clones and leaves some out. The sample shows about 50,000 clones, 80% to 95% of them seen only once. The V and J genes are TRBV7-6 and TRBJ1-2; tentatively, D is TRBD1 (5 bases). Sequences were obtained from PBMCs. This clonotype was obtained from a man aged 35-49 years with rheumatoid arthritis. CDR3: CASSLGRAGISANYGYTF. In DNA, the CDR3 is TGTGCCAGCAGCTTAGGTAGGGCAGGGATTTCAGCTAACTATGGCTACACCTTC. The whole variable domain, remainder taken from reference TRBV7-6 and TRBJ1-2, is GAGVSQSPRYKVTKRGQDVALRCDPISGHVSLYWYRQALGQGPEFLTYFNYEAQQDKSGLPNDRFSAERPEGSISTLTIQRTEQRDSAMYRCASSLGRAGISANYGYTFGSGTRLTVV.